The rows below give T cell receptor beta chains drawn from one sample of a study of CD8+CD57+ T cells in acquired aplastic anemia. One entry per CDR3 protein, called by TCRdb with MiXCR from the reads. This sample has tens of thousands of distinct CDR3 sequences, with around three quarters found just once. The specimen was sorted CD4+, CD8+, or CD8+CD57+ T cells (not recorded which) from PBMCs. The origin of the receptors is a human donor in good health, serving as a control. CDR3s include the opening cysteine and the closing phenylalanine or tryptophan. Clone size is shown for a subset of rows, as once, few, many or a class of expanded clone.

v_call clone_size cdr3_aa
TRBV15 - CATSREGLEAFF
TRBV20-1 - CSARDEVTGRSTSGNTIYF
TRBV7-6 - CASSLPPGHPQETQYF
TRBV19 - CASSIGHTSNQPQHF
TRBV2 medium-sized CASGDRADYGYTF
TRBV20-1 - CSARDMSASEQYF
TRBV5-5 - CASSPGQGYYEQYF
TRBV29-1 - CSVMDRTSLGYGYTF
TRBV7-3 - CASSLSGGRTDTQYF
TRBV2 - CASSEGQANQPQHF
TRBV11-2 - CASSSRLAGSSYNEQFF
TRBV20-1 - CSAKTSGRPSYEQYF
TRBV24-1 large CATSDAYYDEQFF
TRBV19 - CASKLAGEGYEQYF
TRBV9 - CASSVLAVDSPLHF
TRBV19 - CASSTTRVSYEQYF
TRBV5-5 - CASSLETGGYTF
TRBV6-4 medium-sized CASSEREESTDTQYF
TRBV5-3 - CASSKDDRFGQPQHF
TRBV5-1 - CASSLQQGNSPLHF
TRBV19 - CASGNLGAIDYGYTF
TRBV29-1 few CSVVEGEKLFF
TRBV24-1 - CATGRREAQGEQFF
TRBV5-1 - CASSSEARNNSPLHF
TRBV5-1 - CASSLGQSGNTIYF
TRBV19 - CASEDGYNEQFF
TRBV11-2 - CASSFGLAGARGATQYF
TRBV19 - CASTERTGSYGYTF
TRBV29-1 - CSVGDRVSYEQYF
TRBV15 - CATSRDEAREQYF
TRBV24-1 few CATRDRAYNEQFF
TRBV20-1 once CSAKDHRGGHEQYF
TRBV2 few CASSVRQGADYGYTF
TRBV19 medium-sized CASSLGQYNSPLHF
TRBV15 few CATIPTGMNTEAFF
TRBV20-1 - CSARETGFSNSPLHF
TRBV29-1 once CSVEGGTGELFF
TRBV24-1 few CATRTGSYEQYF
TRBV24-1 once CATSGRVVGEELFF
TRBV25-1 few CASSGRLAGEENIQYF
TRBV25-1 - CASSVQVETQYF
TRBV4-3 - CASSGGGGDRSGANVLTF
TRBV20-1 few CSARAAGGREQYF